The clone carrying this TCR beta chain appeared a single time. Its matching antigen is unknown. The CDR3 is 14 residues long. With 5 bases clipped from V and 3 bases from J, the junction kept 6 bases outside the gene matches. Germline CDR1 SGHVS, CDR2 FNYEAQ. The sample is drawn from a study of TIL therapy for anti-PD-1-resistant metastatic lung cancer. Looking at the study overall: A handful of tumors were EGFR-mutant and two were ALK-rearranged.

Whole-study results and caveats: Patients were highly selected, enriched for treatment-naive, never-smoker and oncogene-addicted cases.

This was the immunoSEQ v3 assay. Here immunoSEQ multiplex PCR was the method, and the copy in TCRdb shows in-frame clones only, minus some. The repertoire includes about 21,000 clones, around 81% of them detected once, and around 6.8% sits in the top ten. Time point specified: pre-treatment sample, taken before nivolumab and TIL therapy. Sample: blood, taken at baseline. The sequence derives from a person aged 25-79 years with non-small cell lung cancer. The rearrangement uses TRBV7-6 and TRBJ2-7, with TRBD1 matching 8 bases. The CDR3 DNA reads TGTGCCAGCAGCCCGGACAGGGCTTTCTACGAGCAGTACTTC. It translates to CASSPDRAFYEQYF.